The clone carrying this TCR beta chain was seen many times. Its antigen is as yet unknown. These data come from a study of T cells in Graves' hyperthyroidism and ophthalmopathy. Germline CDR1 is DFQATT and CDR2 is SNEGSKA (reference sequence). Trimming took 6 bases from V and 4 from J, leaving 27 bases between them. The CDR3 is 17 amino acids. Hyperthyroidism patients were newly diagnosed, had disease duration under 2 months, and were aged 18 to 65 years. TCR beta CDR3 sequences were amplified from RNA transcripts. An initial round of RT-PCR targeting the TCR CDR3 relied on the HTBI primer set. Each CDR3 protein is one row after TCRdb ran MiXCR on the multiplex PCR reads. In the table there are 350,000 to 400,000 distinct CDR3 sequences, just under 15% of which are singletons. Study-wide results and limits: Within blood appeared most thyroid clonotypes that had expanded above 0.001.

The receptor was isolated from a woman aged 25-40 years with Graves' hyperthyroidism. Input material: blood. The rearrangement links TRBV20-1 to TRBJ1-1, with D tentatively TRBD1 (6 bases). As DNA, the CDR3 is TGCAGTGCCAACCCTAAATTTACAGCAGGGGTTGTCACTGAAGCTTTCTTT. As protein: CSANPKFTAGVVTEAFF.